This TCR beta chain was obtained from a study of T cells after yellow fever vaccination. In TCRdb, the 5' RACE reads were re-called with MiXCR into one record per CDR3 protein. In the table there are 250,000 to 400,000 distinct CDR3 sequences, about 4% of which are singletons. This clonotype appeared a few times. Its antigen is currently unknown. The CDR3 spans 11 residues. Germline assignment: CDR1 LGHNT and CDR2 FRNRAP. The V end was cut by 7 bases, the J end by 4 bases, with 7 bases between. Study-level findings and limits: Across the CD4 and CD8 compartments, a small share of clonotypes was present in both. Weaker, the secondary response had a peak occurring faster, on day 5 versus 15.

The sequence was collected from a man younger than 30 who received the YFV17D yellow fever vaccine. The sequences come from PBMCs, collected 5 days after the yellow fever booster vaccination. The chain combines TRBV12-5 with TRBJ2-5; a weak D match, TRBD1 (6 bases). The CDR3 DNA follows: TGTGCTAGTGCAGGGGTAGAGACCCAGTACTTC. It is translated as CASAGVETQYF.